This T cell receptor beta chain was observed in a study of T cell responses to AZD1222 COVID-19 vaccine. Study-level results: Most donors were white British and more were female, and clonal diversity was possibly underestimated. It was only after the peak T cell response that any repertoires were sampled. Epitopes outside B.1.351 and B.1.1.7 mutated regions reportedly drew nearly half of spike TCRs.

The table came from immunoSEQ multiplex PCR; TCRdb's copy has only in-frame clones and leaves some out. The sample records around 110,000 clones, approximately 92% being singletons. Concerning this clone: No antigen is known for it.

This CDR3 contains 16 residues. With 2 bases removed from V and 2 bases from J, the gap between germline ends came to 13 bases. Per germline, CDR1 KGHSH and CDR2 LQKENI. The V call is TRBV18, the J call TRBJ1-3, with D tentatively TRBD1 (5 bases). This receptor was taken from an adult in good health. The sample consisted of peripheral blood, taken on day 0 of AZD1222 vaccination. The CDR3 DNA reads TGTGCCAGCTCACCAGACCGGGCGGGGCCTGGAAACACCATATATTTT. Amino acid sequence: CASSPDRAGPGNTIYF.